Shown below are 9 T cell receptor beta chains from a single sample sequenced in a study of T cells in localized non-small cell lung cancer. Method: immunoSEQ multiplex PCR; TCRdb's copy keeps in-frame clones and lacks some. The data contain about 27,000 clones, about nine tenths of them singletons. This specimen consisted of peripheral blood, obtained before any cancer treatment. The source is a female donor of 60 years or more with stage II squamous cell lung carcinoma.

CDR3 loop: CASSPRTGGEAFF. The DNA of the CDR3 is TGTGCCAGCAGTCCCCGGACAGGGGGGGAGGCTTTCTTT. The chain couples TRBV27 to TRBJ1-1, with 10 bases matching TRBD1. Germline CDR1 is MNHEY and CDR2 is SMNVEV (reference sequence). The CDR3 runs 13 residues. With V trimmed by 5 bases and J by 11 bases, 8 bases remained unmatched.

This sequence joins TRBV27 and TRBJ2-7, with TRBD2 as a possible D gene (6 bases). Germline assignment: CDR1 MNHEY and CDR2 SMNVEV (reference sequence). The CDR3 is made up of 16 amino acids. V gave up 5 bases and J gave up 0 bases, with 17 bases separating them. CDR3 sequence: CASSPLPSASSYEQYF. DNA for the CDR3: TGTGCCAGCAGTCCCCTTCCTAGCGCGAGCTCCTACGAGCAGTACTTC.

The genes are TRBV28 and TRBJ1-1; D is unresolved. This CDR3 is 13 amino acids long. Trimming removed 7 bases from V and 3 bases from J, with 12 bases in between. Germline V gives CDR1 MDHEN, CDR2 SYDVKM. The chain's CDR3 is CASIPGEDTEAFF. The CDR3 region has the DNA TGTGCCAGCATCCCCGGGGAGGACACTGAAGCTTTCTTT. Supplemented by reference TRBV28 and TRBJ1-1, the full variable domain reads DVKVTQSSRYLVKRTGEKVFLECVQDMDHENMFWYRQDPGLGLRLIYFSYDVKMKEKGDIPEGYSVSREKKERFSLILESASTNQTSMYLCASIPGEDTEAFFGQGTRLTVV.

This clone was found a few times. The V gene is TRBV6-6, the J gene TRBJ1-6; no definite D call. Germline CDR1 is MNHNY and CDR2 is SVGAGI (reference sequence). CDR3 length equals 14 residues. V lost 5 bases and J lost 7, with 12 bases in between. The CDR3 DNA reads TGTGCCAGCAGTCCGACTCTTGGGAATTCACCCCTCCACTTT. Its translation: CASSPTLGNSPLHF.

CDR3 nucleotides: TGTGCCAGCAGCTTAGGACACGGGGACTACGAGCAGTACTTC. Its translation is CASSLGHGDYEQYF. The J gene is TRBJ2-7, the V gene TRBV7-2; a weak D match, TRBD2 (5 bases). V lost 1 base and J 3 bases, leaving 10 bases between the germline ends. CDR1 and CDR2 from the germline V gene are SGHTA and FQGNSA. This CDR3 region has 14 residues.

This chain links TRBV19 with TRBJ1-1; unclear D gene. Germline loops: CDR1 LNHDA, CDR2 SQIVND (reference sequence). This CDR3 region has 14 residues. Deletions cut 3 bases from V and 3 bases from J, with 11 bases between. The CDR3 DNA sequence: TGTGCCAGTAGTATCAGAGAAAGGGACACTGAAGCTTTCTTT. Translation: CASSIRERDTEAFF.

The gene calls are TRBV11-3 and TRBJ2-1, with TRBD2 matching over 11 bases. The CDR3 runs to 17 residues. CDR1 and CDR2 from the germline V gene are SGHNT and YENEEA. Trimming cost V 5 bases and J 5 bases; bases outside gene matches: 11. The CDR3 DNA is TGTGCCAGCAGCGGAGAAGCTAGCGGGAGGATCCACAATGAGCAGTTCTTC. Its translation is CASSGEASGRIHNEQFF.

The chain is built from TRBV7-9 and TRBJ1-2; tentative D call: TRBD1 (6 bases). V was trimmed by 3 bases and J by 8 bases, leaving 13 bases between them. Looked up from germline, CDR1 is SEHNR and CDR2 is FQNEAQ (reference sequence). This CDR3 comprises 13 residues. The DNA for the CDR3 is TGTGCCAGCAGCTTTTCAGGGGCTGGAGGCTACACCTTC. Its protein is CASSFSGAGGYTF.

This rearrangement joins TRBV5-1 to TRBJ2-2; 8 bases map to TRBD1. J was trimmed by 0 bases and V by 9 bases; bases with no gene match: 7. The germline V gene has CDR1 SGHRS and CDR2 YFSETQ. This CDR3 has 15 residues. CDR3 sequence (DNA): TGCGCCACCACGGGACAGGCCTCGAACACCGGGGAGCTGTTTTTT. Amino acid sequence: CATTGQASNTGELFF.